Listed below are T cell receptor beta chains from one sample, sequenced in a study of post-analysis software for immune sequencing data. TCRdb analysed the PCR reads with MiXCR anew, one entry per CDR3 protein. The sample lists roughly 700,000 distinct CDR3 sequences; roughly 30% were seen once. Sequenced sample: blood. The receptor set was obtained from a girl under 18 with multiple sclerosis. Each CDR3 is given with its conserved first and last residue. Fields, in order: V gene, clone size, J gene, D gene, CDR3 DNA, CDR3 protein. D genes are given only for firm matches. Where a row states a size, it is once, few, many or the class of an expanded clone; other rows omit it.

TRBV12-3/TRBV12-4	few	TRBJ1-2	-	TGTGCCAGCAGCCCCGCCGGGAACTATGGCTACACCTTC	CASSPAGNYGYTF
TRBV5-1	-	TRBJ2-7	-	TGCGCCAGCAGCTTGGGCTTCAGGGGCTCCTACGAGCAGTACTTC	CASSLGFRGSYEQYF
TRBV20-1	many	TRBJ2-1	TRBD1	TGCAGTGCTCAAAGACAGGGGTCCACCTACAATGAGCAGTTCTTC	CSAQRQGSTYNEQFF
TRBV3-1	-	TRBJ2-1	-	TGTGCCAGCAGCCAAGGGGTATGGGGGCAAGAGCAGTTCTTC	CASSQGVWGQEQFF
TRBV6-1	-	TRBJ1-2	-	TGTGCCAGCAGCCCACGGGACGGCTACACCTTC	CASSPRDGYTF
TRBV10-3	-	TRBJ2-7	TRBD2	TGTGCCATCAGTGAGACTAGCGGATCGTTATACGAGCAGTACTTC	CAISETSGSLYEQYF
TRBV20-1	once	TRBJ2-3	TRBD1	TGCAGTGCTAGTCCTGGGACAGGGGGCCTAGATACGCAGTATTTT	CSASPGTGGLDTQYF
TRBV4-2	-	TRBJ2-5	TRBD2	TGTGCCAGCAGCCAAGGTAGCGGGGGGGCCGAGACCCAGTACTTC	CASSQGSGGAETQYF
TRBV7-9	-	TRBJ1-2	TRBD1	TGTGCCAGCAGCTCTCACACAGGGGGCGTAGGTAGTGGCTACACCTTC	CASSSHTGGVGSGYTF
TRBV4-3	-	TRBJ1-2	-	TGCGCCAGCAGCCAAGATCGGGGGTTTAACTATGGCTACACCTTC	CASSQDRGFNYGYTF
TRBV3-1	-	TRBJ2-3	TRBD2	TGTGCCAGCAGCCAGGGACTAACCTCAGATACGCAGTATTTT	CASSQGLTSDTQYF
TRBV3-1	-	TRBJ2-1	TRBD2	TGTGCCAGCAGCCCAGGAGCGGGGGGGCCTGGGGAGCAGTTCTTC	CASSPGAGGPGEQFF
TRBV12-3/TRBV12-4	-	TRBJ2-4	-	TGTGCCAGCGGGTGGGACCGGGGTGAAAACATTCAGTACTTC	CASGWDRGENIQYF
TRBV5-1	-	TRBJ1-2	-	TGCGCCAGCAGCTTGGATCCGGGTGCTAACTATGGCTACACCTTC	CASSLDPGANYGYTF
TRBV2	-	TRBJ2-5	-	TGTGCCAGCAGTGAAATGACACCCCAAGAGACCCAGTACTTC	CASSEMTPQETQYF
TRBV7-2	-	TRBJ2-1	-	TGTGCCAGCAGCTTAGGCGCAGAGTTAACTATCAATGAGCAGTTCTTC	CASSLGAELTINEQFF
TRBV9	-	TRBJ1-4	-	TGTGCCAGCAGCGTAGGGCAGGGGCAAAGTGAAAAACTGTTTTTT	CASSVGQGQSEKLFF
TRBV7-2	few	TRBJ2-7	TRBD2	TGTGCCAGCAGCCCAACTAGCGGGAGGGCCCACGAGCAGTACTTC	CASSPTSGRAHEQYF
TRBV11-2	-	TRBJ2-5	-	TGTGCCAGCGTAGAGACCGGAGTTGGCCAAGAGACCCAGTACTTC	CASVETGVGQETQYF
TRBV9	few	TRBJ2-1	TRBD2	TGTGCCAGCAGCGCCGGGGAGAGACTAGCCGATATGGCGCAGTTCTTC	CASSAGERLADMAQFF
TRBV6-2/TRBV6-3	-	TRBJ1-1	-	TGTGCCAGCAGTTACTCGATAGGGGTGAACACTGAAGCTTTCTTT	CASSYSIGVNTEAFF
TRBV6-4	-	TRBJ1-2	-	TGTGCCAGCAGTCGCGGTGAAAACTATGGCTACACCTTC	CASSRGENYGYTF
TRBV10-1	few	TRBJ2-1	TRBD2	TGCGCCAGCAGTGAAGCTAGCGGGAAATATGAGCAGTTCTTC	CASSEASGKYEQFF
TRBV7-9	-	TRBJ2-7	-	TGTGCCAGCAGTCAATCGCATGAGCAGTACTTC	CASSQSHEQYF
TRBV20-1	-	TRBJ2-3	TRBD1	TGCAGTGCCATCGTGACAGGGGGCCGCGATACGCAGTATTTT	CSAIVTGGRDTQYF
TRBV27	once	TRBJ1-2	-	TGTGCCAGCAGTTTCCGAGGGCAGTATGGAGGCTACACCTTC	CASSFRGQYGGYTF
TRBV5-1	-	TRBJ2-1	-	TGCGCCAGCAGCTTGTTGGCTAGCGTCACCTACAATGAGCAGTTCTTC	CASSLLASVTYNEQFF
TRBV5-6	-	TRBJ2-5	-	TGTGCCAGCAGCGCGGTCTCACTACAAGAGACCCAGTACTTC	CASSAVSLQETQYF
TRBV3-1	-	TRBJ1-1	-	TGTGCCAGCAGCCAAGGGTACTCTGAAGCTTTCTTT	CASSQGYSEAFF
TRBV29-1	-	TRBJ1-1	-	TGCAGCGTTGATGAAGGGGGAACTGAAGCTTTCTTT	CSVDEGGTEAFF
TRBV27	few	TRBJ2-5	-	TGTGCCAGCAGACGGGGGGCAGGGTACCAAGAGACCCAGTACTTC	CASRRGAGYQETQYF
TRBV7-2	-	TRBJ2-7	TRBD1	TGTGCCAGCAGCCACCCCCCGCAGGGGGCGAACGAGCAGTACTTC	CASSHPPQGANEQYF
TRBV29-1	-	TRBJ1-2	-	TGCAGCTCCTGGACAGCTAACTATGGCTACACCTTC	CSSWTANYGYTF
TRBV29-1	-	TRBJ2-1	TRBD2	TGCAGCTCCCAGACTAGCGTTGCCAACAATGAGCAGTTCTTC	CSSQTSVANNEQFF
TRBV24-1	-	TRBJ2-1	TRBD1	TGTGCCACCAGTGGCGGGACAGGGACCTACAATGAGCAGTTCTTC	CATSGGTGTYNEQFF
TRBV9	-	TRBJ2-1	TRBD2	TGTGCCAGCAGCGTAGAGTCCCGGGCGGGAGCCTACAATGAGCAGTTCTTC	CASSVESRAGAYNEQFF
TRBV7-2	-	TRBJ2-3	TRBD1	TGTGCCAGCAGCCCACAGGGGTTTGTGACAGATACGCAGTATTTT	CASSPQGFVTDTQYF
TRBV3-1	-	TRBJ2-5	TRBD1	TGTGCCAGCAGCCGAAATACAGGGGATCGGGAGACCCAGTACTTC	CASSRNTGDRETQYF
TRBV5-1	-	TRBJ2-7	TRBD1	TGCGCCAGCAGCTACGCAGGGGGCTACGAGCAGTACTTC	CASSYAGGYEQYF
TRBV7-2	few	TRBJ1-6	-	TGTGCCAGCAGGAAAGAGGCCGGGGGACCCCTCCACTTT	CASRKEAGGPLHF
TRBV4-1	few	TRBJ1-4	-	TGCGCCAGCAGCCCGAATTTAGGTGAAAAACTGTTTTTT	CASSPNLGEKLFF
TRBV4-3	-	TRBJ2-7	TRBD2	TGCGCCAGCAGCCAAGGGGGTCACGCTAGCGGCTCCTACGAGCAGTACTTC	CASSQGGHASGSYEQYF
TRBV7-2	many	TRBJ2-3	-	TGTGCCAGCAGCTTACGTCCGCCGGGTGGACGTACCTCAGATACGCAGTATTTT	CASSLRPPGGRTSDTQYF
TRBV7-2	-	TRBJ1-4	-	TGTGCCAGCAGCTCGGGGGGTATGAGTAGGGAAAAACTGTTTTTT	CASSSGGMSREKLFF
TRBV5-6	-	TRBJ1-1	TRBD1	TGTGCCAGCAGCTTGGCTACGGGGCCGACAGGGGGTAGAACTGAAGCTTTCTTT	CASSLATGPTGGRTEAFF
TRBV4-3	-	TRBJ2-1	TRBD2	TGCGCCAGCAGCCAAGAGTCTAGCGGACGAGAGGCGCAGTTCTTC	CASSQESSGREAQFF
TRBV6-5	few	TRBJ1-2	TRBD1	TGTGCCAGCAGTCCTCCCCGGACAGGAGGTGGCTACACCTTC	CASSPPRTGGGYTF
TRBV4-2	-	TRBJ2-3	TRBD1	TGTGCCAGCAGCCAATGGGGACAGGCCCTAGATACGCAGTATTTT	CASSQWGQALDTQYF
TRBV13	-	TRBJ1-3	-	TGTGCCAGCAGCTTAGCCCGGGGAGGCTCTGGAAACACCATATATTTT	CASSLARGGSGNTIYF
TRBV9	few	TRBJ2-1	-	TGTGCCAGCAGCGTAGCGGCCAGGTCCTACAATGAGCAGTTCTTC	CASSVAARSYNEQFF
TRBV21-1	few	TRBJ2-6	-	TGTGCCAGCAGAGGGGGAGGGCTGAGCTCTGGGGCCAACGTCCTGACTTTC	CASRGGGLSSGANVLTF
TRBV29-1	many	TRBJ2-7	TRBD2	TGCAGCGTCGGGACTAGCGGGACCTACGAGCAGTACTTC	CSVGTSGTYEQYF
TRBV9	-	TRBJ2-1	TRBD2	TGTGCCAGCAGCGCTGGGGGGACTAGCCTCTACAATGAGCAGTTCTTC	CASSAGGTSLYNEQFF
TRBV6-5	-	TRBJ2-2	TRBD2	TGTGCCAGCACCTTCGGGGCGGGAGTAGGGACCGGGGAGCTGTTTTTT	CASTFGAGVGTGELFF
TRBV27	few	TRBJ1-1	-	TGTGCCAGCAGTTCTTTAGTAGGGATGAACACTGAAGCTTTCTTT	CASSSLVGMNTEAFF